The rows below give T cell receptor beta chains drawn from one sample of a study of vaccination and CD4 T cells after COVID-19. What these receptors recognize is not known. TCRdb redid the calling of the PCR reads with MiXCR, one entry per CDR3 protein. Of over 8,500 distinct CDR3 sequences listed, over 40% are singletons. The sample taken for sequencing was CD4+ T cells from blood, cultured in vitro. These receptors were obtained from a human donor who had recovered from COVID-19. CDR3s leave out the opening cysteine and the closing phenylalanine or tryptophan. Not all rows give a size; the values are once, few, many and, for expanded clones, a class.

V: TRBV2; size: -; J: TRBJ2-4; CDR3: ASTRGGVSRNIQY
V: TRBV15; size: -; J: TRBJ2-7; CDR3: ATSRDYAAYEQY
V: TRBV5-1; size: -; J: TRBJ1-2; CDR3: ASSFTPGTSYGYT
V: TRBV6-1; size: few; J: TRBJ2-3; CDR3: ASRKNLAGEAQY
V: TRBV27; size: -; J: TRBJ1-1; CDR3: ASSSRMNTEAF
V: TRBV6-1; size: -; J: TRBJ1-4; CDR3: ASTRAINEKLF
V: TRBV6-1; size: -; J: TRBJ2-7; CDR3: ASTDRVNGYEQY
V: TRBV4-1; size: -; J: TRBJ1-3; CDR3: ASSQDRVRLSSGNTIY
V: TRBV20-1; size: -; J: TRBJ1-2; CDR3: SAREPGQGYYGYT
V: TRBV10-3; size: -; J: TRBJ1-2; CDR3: AISDLGDYGYT
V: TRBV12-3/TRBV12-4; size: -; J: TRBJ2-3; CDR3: ASSPGSLLNTQY
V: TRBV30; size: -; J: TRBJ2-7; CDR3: AWSVQGLETSSYEQY
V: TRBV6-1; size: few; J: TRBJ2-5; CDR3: ASSGGFGGGRETQY
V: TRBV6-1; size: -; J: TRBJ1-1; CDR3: ASRHRDGSTEAF